This T cell receptor (beta chain) was obtained from a study of cytomegalovirus exposure and HLA in healthy donors. Study-wide findings and caveats: According to a later analysis, donors in an Asian-associated ancestry cluster reportedly had fewer N-insertions than the roughly 720-donor mean.

The PCR contained 60 Vbeta and 13 Jbeta primers. Produced via immunoSEQ multiplex PCR; TCRdb's table is partial and in-frame only. The sample lists 80,000 to 100,000 clones; roughly four fifths were seen once. V was cut by 3 bases and J by 3 bases, with 4 bases left in between. The CDR3 contains 12 residues. Germline values: CDR1 SGDLS, CDR2 YYNGEE. On this clone: Antigen unknown.

The sequence came from a man in his forties in good health and CMV-seronegative. The rearrangement joins TRBV9 to TRBJ2-1; D remains ambiguous. Sequencing was carried out using PBMCs. The CDR3 here is CASSANYNEQFF. The CDR3 DNA reads TGTGCCAGCAGCGCCAACTACAATGAGCAGTTCTTC.